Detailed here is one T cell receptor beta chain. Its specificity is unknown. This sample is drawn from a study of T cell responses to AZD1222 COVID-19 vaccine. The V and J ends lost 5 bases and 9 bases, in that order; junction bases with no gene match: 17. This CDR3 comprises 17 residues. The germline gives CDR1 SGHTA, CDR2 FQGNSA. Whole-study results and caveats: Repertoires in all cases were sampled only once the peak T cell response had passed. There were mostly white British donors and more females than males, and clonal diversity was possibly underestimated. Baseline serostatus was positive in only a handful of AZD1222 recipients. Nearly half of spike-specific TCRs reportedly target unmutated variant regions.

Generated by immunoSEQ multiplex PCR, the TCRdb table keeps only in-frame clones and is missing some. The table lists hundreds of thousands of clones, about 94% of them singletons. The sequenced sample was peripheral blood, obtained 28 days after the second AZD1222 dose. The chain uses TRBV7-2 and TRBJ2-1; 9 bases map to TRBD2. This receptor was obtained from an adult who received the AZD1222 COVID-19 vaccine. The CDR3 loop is CASSTLGSSGGRVEQFF. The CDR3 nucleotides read TGTGCCAGCAGCACTCTGGGGTCGAGCGGGGGGCGAGTTGAGCAGTTCTTC.